These 3 T cell receptor beta chains came from one sample sequenced in a study of blood T cell repertoires in COVID-19. TCRdb's table, derived via immunoSEQ multiplex PCR, lists solely in-frame clones and lacks some. Of about 250,000 clones listed, roughly 85% are singletons. The material sequenced was PBMCs or T cells enriched from blood (not recorded which). These receptors all come from a woman between 50 and 59 years old with acute COVID-19.

CDR3 residues: CASSLDTGSFYNEQYF. In DNA, the CDR3 is TGCGCCAGCAGCTTGGATACAGGGAGTTTCTACAACGAGCAGTACTTC. This chain uses TRBV5-1 with TRBJ2-7; D possibly corresponds to TRBD1 (6 bases). CDR1 and CDR2 (germline): SGHRS, YFSETQ. V lost 0 bases, J lost 5 bases, and 18 bases lay in between. CDR3 length: 16 amino acids.

The rearrangement joins TRBV6-2 or TRBV6-3 to TRBJ2-2; D remains ambiguous. V gave up 6 bases and J gave up 4 bases, with 18 bases separating them. Germline lookup yields CDR1 MNHEY and CDR2 SVGEGT. This CDR3 is 16 amino acids long. CDR3 sequence: CASSPLTPRGTGELFF. The CDR3 DNA is TGTGCCAGCAGCCCTCTTACGCCCCGAGGCACCGGGGAGCTGTTTTTT.

J is TRBJ2-1 and V is TRBV5-8, with 9 nucleotides matching TRBD2. CDR3 size: 17 residues. Germline CDR1 and CDR2: SGHTS and YDEGEE. Trimming removed 4 bases from V and 4 bases from J; junction bases left unmatched: 12. CDR3 sequence reads: CASSVTVGGGAYNEQFF. The CDR3 coding sequence is TGTGCCAGCAGCGTAACGGTTGGCGGGGGGGCGTACAATGAGCAGTTCTTC.